This T cell receptor beta chain was sequenced during a study of control samples from healthy donors and cancer patients. The assay was immunoSEQ multiplex PCR, and TCRdb's table has in-frame clones only and misses some. The sample has some 130,000 clones, about nine tenths seen once. Germline CDR1 is SGHAT and CDR2 is FQNNGV. The CDR3 has 14 amino acids. Trimming shortened V by 0 bases and J by 7 bases, and 7 bases separated the two germline ends. The receptor was isolated from a man aged 40-50 years in good health. The chain recombines TRBV11-2 with TRBJ1-6, with unresolved D. Sample: blood. The CDR3 loop reads CASSLDPRNSPLHF. The CDR3 coding sequence is TGTGCCAGCAGCTTAGATCCCCGGAATTCACCCCTCCACTTT. Variable domain in full (rest from reference TRBV11-2 and TRBJ1-6): EAGVAQSPRYKIIEKRQSVAFWCNPISGHATLYWYQQILGQGPKLLIQFQNNGVVDDSQLPKDRFSAERLKGVDSTLKIQPAKLEDSAVYLCASSLDPRNSPLHFGNGTRLTVT.